Reported below is one TCR beta chain. Its specificity is unknown. This sample is drawn from a study of tumor-infiltrating lymphocytes in primary liver carcinoma. Study-wide points: A significantly higher top-250-clone fraction was found in tumors than in blood (p = 0.039). Overlap in tumor-adjacent and tumor-blood pairs fell below that of tumor region pairs.

Germline DNA was also extracted, and blood RNA derived from unsorted whole blood. These patients lived with chronic HBV infection and had never been treated. Roughly 4.3 milliliters of peripheral blood were collected before surgery. TCR beta cDNA came from roughly 550 ng total RNA, primed with a constant-region primer. Modified slightly, ARM-PCR produced TCR beta libraries over three nested multiplex PCR rounds. The first two PCR rounds used TRBV1-TRBV30 forward primers with a C-beta reverse primer, roughly 10 cycles each. TCRdb analysed the multiplex PCR reads with MiXCR anew, one entry per CDR3 protein. Seen here are about 200,000 distinct CDR3 sequences, roughly 61% observed once, and the top ten hold under 7.5%. After removal of 5 bases from V and 8 bases from J, the junction contained 11 bases not matched to a gene. The CDR3 runs 15 residues. The germline V gene has CDR1 SEHNR and CDR2 FQNEAQ (reference sequence).

The source is a woman aged 55-70 years with primary liver carcinoma and hepatitis B virus infection. Material for sequencing was peripheral blood. The chain uses TRBV7-9 and TRBJ2-5, with 10 bases fitting TRBD1. CDR3 sequence reads: CASSKRDRGGDTQYF. The CDR3 coding sequence is TGTGCCAGCAGCAAACGGGACAGGGGTGGAGATACCCAGTACTTC.